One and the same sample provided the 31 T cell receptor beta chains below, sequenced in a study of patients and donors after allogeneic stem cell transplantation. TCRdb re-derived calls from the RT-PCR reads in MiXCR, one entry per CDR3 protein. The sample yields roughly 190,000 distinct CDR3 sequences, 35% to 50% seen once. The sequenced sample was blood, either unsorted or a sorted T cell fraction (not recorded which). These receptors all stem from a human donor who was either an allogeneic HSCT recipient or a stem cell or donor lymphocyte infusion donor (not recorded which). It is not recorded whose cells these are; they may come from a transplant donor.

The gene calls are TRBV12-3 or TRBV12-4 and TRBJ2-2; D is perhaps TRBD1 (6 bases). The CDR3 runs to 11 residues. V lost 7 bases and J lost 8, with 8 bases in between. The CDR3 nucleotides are TGTGCCAGCACCAGGGGTGGGGAGCTGTTTTTT. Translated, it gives CASTRGGELFF.

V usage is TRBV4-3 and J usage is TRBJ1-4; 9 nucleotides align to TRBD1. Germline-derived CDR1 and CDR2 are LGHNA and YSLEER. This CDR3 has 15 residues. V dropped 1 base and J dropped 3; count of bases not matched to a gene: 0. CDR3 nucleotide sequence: TGCGCCAGCAGCCAAGGACAGGGGGCTAATGAAAAACTGTTTTTT. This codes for CASSQGQGANEKLFF.

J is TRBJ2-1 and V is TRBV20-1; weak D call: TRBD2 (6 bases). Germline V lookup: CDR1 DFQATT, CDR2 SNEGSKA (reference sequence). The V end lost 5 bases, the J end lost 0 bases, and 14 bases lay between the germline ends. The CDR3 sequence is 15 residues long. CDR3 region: CSARWDLSSYNEQFF. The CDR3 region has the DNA TGCAGTGCTCGATGGGACTTAAGCTCCTACAATGAGCAGTTCTTC.

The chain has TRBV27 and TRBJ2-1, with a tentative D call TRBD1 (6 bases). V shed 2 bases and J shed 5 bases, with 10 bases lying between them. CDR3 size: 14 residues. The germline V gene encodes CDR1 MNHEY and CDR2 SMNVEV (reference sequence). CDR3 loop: CASSLADRHNEQFF. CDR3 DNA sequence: TGTGCCAGCAGTTTAGCGGACAGACACAATGAGCAGTTCTTC.

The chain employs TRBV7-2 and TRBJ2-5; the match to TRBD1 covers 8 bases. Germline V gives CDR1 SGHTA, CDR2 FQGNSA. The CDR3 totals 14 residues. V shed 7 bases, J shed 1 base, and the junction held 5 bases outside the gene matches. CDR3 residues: CASTLDRGQETQYF. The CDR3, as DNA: TGTGCCAGCACTCTCGACAGGGGCCAAGAGACCCAGTACTTC. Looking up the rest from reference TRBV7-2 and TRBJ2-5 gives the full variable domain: GAGVSQSPSNKVTEKGKDVELRCDPISGHTALYWYRQSLGQGLEFLIYFQGNSAPDKSGLPSDRFSAERTGGSVSTLTIQRTQQEDSAVYLCASTLDRGQETQYFGPGTRLLVL.

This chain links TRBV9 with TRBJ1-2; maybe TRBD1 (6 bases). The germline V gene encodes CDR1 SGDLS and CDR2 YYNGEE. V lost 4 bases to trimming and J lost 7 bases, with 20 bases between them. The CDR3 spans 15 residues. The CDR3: CASSSIEGGRGGYTF. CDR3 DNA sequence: TGTGCCAGCAGCTCGATTGAGGGGGGGCGCGGTGGCTACACCTTC.

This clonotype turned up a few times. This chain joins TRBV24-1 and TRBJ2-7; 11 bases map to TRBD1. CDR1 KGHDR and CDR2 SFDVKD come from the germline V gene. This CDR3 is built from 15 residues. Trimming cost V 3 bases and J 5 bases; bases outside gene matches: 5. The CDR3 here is CATSDGTGGQNEQYF. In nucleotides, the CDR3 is TGTGCCACCAGTGATGGGACAGGGGGGCAGAACGAGCAGTACTTC.

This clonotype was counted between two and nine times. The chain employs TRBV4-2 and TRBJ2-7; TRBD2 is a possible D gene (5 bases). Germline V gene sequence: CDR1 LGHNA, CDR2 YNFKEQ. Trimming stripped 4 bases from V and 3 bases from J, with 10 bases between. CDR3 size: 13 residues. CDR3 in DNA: TGTGCCAGCAGCCCCGGACTTATCTACGAGCAGTACTTC. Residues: CASSPGLIYEQYF.

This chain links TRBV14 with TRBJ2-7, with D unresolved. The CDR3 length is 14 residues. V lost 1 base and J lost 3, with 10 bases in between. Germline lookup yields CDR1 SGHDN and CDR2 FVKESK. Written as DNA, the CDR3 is TGTGCCAGCAGCCAAGGGCAGCCGAACTACGAGCAGTACTTC. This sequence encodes CASSQGQPNYEQYF.

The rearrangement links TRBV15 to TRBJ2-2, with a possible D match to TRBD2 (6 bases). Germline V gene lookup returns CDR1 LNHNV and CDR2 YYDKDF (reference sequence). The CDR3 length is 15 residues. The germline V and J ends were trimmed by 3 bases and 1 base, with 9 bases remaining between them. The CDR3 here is CATSREGLNTGELFF. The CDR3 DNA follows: TGTGCCACCAGCAGGGAGGGGTTGAACACCGGGGAGCTGTTTTTT.

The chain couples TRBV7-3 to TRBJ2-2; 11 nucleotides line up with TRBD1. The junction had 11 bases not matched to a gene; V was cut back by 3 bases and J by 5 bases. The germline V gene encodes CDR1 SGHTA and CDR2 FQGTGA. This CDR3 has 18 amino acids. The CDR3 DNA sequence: TGTGCCAGCAGCTTTCGCCGAGGGGGACAGGGGGATACCGGGGAGCTGTTTTTT. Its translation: CASSFRRGGQGDTGELFF.

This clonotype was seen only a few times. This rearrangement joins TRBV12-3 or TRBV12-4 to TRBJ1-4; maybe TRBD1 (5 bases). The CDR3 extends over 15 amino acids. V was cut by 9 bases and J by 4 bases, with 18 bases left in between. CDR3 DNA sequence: TGTGCCAGTGGGACCCAGGGAGGAGTTAATGAAAAACTGTTTTTT. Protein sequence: CASGTQGGVNEKLFF.

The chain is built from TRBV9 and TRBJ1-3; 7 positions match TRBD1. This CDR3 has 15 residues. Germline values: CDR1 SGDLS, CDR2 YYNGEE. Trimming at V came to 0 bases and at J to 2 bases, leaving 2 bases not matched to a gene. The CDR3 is CASSVDGQAGNTIYF. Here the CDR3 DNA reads TGTGCCAGCAGCGTAGACGGACAGGCTGGAAACACCATATATTTT.

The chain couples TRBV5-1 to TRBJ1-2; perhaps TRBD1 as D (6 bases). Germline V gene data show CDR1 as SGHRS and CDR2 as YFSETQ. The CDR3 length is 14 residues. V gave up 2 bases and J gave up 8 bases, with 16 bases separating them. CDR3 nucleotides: TGCGCCAGCAGCTTCTCAACAGGGACGGAAGGCTACACCTTC. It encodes CASSFSTGTEGYTF.

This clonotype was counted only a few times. Here the CDR3 reads CASSFDRGYYGYTF. The CDR3, as DNA: TGTGCCAGCAGTTTTGACAGGGGCTACTATGGCTACACCTTC. The chain links TRBV12-3 or TRBV12-4 to TRBJ1-2; 8 bases fit TRBD1. The CDR3 is 14 amino acids. The trim removed 3 bases at V and 3 bases at J, leaving 3 bases unmatched.

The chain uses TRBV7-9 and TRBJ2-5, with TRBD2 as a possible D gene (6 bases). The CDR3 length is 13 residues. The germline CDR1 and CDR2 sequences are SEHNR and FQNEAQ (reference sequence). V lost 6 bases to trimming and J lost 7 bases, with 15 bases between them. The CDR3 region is CASSDSGELTQYF. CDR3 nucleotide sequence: TGTGCCAGCAGTGATTCGGGGGAATTGACCCAGTACTTC.

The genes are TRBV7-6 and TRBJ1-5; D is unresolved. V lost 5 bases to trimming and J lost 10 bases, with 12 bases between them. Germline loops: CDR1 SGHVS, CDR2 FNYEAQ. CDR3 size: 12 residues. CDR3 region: CASSTNSGPQHF. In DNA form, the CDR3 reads TGTGCCAGCAGCACCAATTCTGGTCCCCAGCATTTT.

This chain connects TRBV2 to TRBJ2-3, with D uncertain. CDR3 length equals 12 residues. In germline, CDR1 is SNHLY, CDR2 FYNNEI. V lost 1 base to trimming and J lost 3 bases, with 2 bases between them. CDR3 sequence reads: CASSEGTDTQYF. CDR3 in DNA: TGTGCCAGCAGTGAAGGTACAGATACGCAGTATTTT.

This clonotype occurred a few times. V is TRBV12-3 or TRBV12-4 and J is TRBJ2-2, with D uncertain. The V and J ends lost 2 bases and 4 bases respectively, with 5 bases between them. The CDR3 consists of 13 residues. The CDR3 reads CASSLRSTGELFF. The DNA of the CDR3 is TGTGCCAGCAGTTTAAGGAGCACCGGGGAGCTGTTTTTT.

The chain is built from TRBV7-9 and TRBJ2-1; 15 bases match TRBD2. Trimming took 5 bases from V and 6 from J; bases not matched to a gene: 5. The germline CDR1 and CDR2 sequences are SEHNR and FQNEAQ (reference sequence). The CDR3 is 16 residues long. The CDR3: CASSPWTSGRVNEQFF. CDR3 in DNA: TGTGCCAGCAGCCCCTGGACTAGCGGGAGGGTCAATGAGCAGTTCTTC.

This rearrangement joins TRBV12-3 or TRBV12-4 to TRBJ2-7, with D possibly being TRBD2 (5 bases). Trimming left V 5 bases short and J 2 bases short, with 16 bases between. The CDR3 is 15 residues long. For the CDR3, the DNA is TGTGCCAGCAGTCCTGACCTGGGTAGCGCCTACGAGCAGTACTTC. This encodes CASSPDLGSAYEQYF.

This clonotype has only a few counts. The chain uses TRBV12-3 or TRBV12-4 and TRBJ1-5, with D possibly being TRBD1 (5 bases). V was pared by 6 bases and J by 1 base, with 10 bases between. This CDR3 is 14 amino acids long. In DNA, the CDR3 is TGTGCCAGCAGGGTCAGGGAGAGCAATCAGCCCCAGCATTTT. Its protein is CASRVRESNQPQHF.

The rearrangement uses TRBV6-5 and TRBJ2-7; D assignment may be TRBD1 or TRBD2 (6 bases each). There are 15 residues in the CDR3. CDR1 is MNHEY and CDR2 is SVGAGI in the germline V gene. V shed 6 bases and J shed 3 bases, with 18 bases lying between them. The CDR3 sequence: CASSPRGSGHYEQYF. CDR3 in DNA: TGTGCCAGCAGCCCCAGGGGTAGCGGCCACTACGAGCAGTACTTC.

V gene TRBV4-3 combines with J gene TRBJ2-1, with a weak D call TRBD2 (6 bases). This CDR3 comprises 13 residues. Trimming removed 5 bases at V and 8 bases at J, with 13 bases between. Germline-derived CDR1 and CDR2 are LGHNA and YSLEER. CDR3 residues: CASSYGSWYEQFF. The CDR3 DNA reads TGCGCCAGCAGCTACGGGAGTTGGTATGAGCAGTTCTTC.

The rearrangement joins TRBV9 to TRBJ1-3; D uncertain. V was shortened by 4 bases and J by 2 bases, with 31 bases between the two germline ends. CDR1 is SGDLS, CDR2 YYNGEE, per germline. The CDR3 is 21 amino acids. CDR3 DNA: TGTGCCAGCAGCCTATCCGGGCCCTTTAATCAACCACCTCCCCCTGGAAACACCATATATTTT. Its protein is CASSLSGPFNQPPPPGNTIYF.

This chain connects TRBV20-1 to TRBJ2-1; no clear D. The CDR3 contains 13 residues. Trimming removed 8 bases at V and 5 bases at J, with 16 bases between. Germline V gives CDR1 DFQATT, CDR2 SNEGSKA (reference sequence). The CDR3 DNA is TGCAGTCTGTTAGGCCCACTCCACAATGAGCAGTTCTTC. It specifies CSLLGPLHNEQFF.

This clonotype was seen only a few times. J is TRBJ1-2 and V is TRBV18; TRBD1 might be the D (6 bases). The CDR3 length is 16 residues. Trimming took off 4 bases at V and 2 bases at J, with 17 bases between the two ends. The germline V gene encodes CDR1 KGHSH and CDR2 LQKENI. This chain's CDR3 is CASSLGRRGRNYGYTF. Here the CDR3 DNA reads TGTGCCAGCTCACTAGGACGCAGGGGCCGAAACTATGGCTACACCTTC. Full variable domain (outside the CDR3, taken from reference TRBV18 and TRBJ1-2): NAGVMQNPRHLVRRRGQEARLRCSPMKGHSHVYWYRQLPEEGLKFMVYLQKENIIDESGMPKERFSAEFPKEGPSILRIQQVVRGDSAAYFCASSLGRRGRNYGYTFGSGTRLTVV.

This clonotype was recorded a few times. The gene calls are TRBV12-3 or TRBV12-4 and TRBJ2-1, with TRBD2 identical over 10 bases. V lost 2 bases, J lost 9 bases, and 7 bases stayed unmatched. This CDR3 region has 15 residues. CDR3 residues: CASSLWASGSLEQFF. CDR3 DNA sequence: TGTGCCAGCAGTTTATGGGCTAGCGGGAGTCTTGAGCAGTTCTTC.

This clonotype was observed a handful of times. The CDR3 region is CASSLGRGGITGELFF. As DNA, the CDR3 is TGTGCCAGCAGCCTGGGACGTGGGGGTATCACCGGGGAGCTGTTTTTT. The chain recombines TRBV5-4 with TRBJ2-2; D is possibly TRBD1 or TRBD2 (5 bases each). The CDR3 length is 16 residues. With 4 bases removed from V and 4 bases from J, the gap between germline ends came to 17 bases. CDR1 and CDR2 (germline): SGHNT, YYREEE (reference sequence).

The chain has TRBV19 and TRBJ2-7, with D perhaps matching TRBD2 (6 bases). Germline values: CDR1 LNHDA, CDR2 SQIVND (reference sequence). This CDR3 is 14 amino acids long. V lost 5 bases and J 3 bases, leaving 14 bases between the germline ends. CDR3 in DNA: TGTGCCAGTAGTGTCGCGGGGATCCACTACGAGCAGTACTTC. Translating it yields CASSVAGIHYEQYF.

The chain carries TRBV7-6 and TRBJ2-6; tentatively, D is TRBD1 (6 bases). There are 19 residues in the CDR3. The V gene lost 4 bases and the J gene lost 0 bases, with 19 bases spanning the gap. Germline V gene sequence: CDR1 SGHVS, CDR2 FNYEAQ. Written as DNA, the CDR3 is TGTGCCAGCAGCTCCCCCTTCAGGGGTCAAAGCTCTGGGGCCAACGTCCTGACTTTC. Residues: CASSSPFRGQSSGANVLTF.